This T cell receptor (beta chain) appears in the sequencing data of a study of blood T cell repertoires in COVID-19. Study context: There were acute and convalescent COVID-19 samples, and they came from the United States, Italy and Spain.

Each participant's cohort was designated according to participant-reported clinical history. Under the authors' procedure: Reference gene primers were amplified, and this amplification served to estimate nucleated cell counts. Sequencing used immunoSEQ multiplex PCR; TCRdb keeps in-frame clones, though not all of them. That table gives V, J and clone size, and the DNA gave D and trimming. The table lists about 210,000 clones, around 89% of them singletons, with approximately 8% in the top ten. The CDR3 contains 17 residues. The V and J ends lost 6 bases and 3 bases respectively, with 23 bases between them. Looked up from germline, CDR1 is WNHNN and CDR2 is SYGVQD (reference sequence).

The sample was PBMCs or T cells enriched from blood (not recorded which). This TCR derives from a woman younger than 30 who had recovered from COVID-19. The V gene is TRBV10-1, the J gene TRBJ1-2; D gene unclear. CDR3 in DNA: TGCGCCAGCAGCGTGGGGATATCCTGGACTGGGGACTATGGCTACACCTTC. Its translation: CASSVGISWTGDYGYTF.